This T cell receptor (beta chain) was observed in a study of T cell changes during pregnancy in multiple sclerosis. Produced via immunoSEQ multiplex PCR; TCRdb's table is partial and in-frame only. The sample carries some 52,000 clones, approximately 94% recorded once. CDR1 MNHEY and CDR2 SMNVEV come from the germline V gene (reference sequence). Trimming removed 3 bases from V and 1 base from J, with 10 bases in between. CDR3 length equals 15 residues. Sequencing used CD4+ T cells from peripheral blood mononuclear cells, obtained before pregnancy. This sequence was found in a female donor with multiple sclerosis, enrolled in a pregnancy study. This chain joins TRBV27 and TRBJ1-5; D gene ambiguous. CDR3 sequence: CASSLRLLSNQPQHF. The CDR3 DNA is TGTGCCAGCAGTTTGAGACTCCTAAGCAATCAGCCCCAGCATTTT.